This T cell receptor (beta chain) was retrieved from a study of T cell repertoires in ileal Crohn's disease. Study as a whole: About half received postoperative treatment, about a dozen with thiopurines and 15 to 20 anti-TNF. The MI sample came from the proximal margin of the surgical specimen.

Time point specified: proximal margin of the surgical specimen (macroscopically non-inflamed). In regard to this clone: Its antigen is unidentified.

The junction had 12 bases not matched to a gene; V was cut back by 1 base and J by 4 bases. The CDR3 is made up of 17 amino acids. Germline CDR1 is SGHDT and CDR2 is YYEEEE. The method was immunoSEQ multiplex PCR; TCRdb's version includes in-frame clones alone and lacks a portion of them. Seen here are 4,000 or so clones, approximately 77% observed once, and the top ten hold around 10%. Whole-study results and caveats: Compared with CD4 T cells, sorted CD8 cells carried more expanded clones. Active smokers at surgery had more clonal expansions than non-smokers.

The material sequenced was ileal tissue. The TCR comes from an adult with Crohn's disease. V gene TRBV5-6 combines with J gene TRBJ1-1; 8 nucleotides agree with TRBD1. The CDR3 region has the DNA TGTGCCAGCAGCTTGCTGACAGGGGCCCTGACGGGCACTGAAGCTTTCTTT. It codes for CASSLLTGALTGTEAFF.